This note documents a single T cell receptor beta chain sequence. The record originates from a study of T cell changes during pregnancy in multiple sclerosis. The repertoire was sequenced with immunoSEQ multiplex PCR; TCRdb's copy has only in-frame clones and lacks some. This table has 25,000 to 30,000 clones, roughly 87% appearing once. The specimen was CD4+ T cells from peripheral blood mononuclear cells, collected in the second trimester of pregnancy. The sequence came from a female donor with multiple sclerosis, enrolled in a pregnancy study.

The CDR3 region is CASSLPLANYGYTF. CDR3 coding DNA: TGTGCCAGCAGCTTGCCCCTCGCTAACTATGGCTACACCTTC. The chain joins TRBV5-5 to TRBJ1-2; D remains ambiguous. CDR1 is SGHKS, CDR2 YYEKEE, per germline (reference sequence). The length of the CDR3 is 14 residues. The germline V and J ends were trimmed by 1 base and 0 bases, with 7 bases remaining between them.